The 22 T cell receptor beta chains reported below all come from one sample, sequenced in a study of blood T cells in healthy people across ages. PCR was performed a second time for about 7 to 12 cycles using a sample-barcoded 5' primer and a J-beta primer mix. In TCRdb, the 5' RACE reads were re-called with MiXCR into one record per CDR3 protein. The sample lists roughly 800,000 distinct CDR3 sequences, 58% occurring once. The sequencing input was blood. These receptors all stem from a man in his thirties or forties in good health.

This clonotype has only a few counts. CDR3 coding DNA: TGTGCCATCAGCGTTCTAGCTTACGAGACCCAGTACTTC. Translating gives CAISVLAYETQYF. The chain carries TRBV10-3 and TRBJ2-5, with D possibly being TRBD2 (5 bases). Germline V gives CDR1 ENHRY, CDR2 SYGVKD. V was cut by 6 bases and J by 5 bases, with 13 bases left in between. The CDR3 runs to 13 residues.

This sequence joins TRBV7-3 and TRBJ2-5; D might be TRBD1 (6 bases). The CDR3 runs 15 residues. V gave up 5 bases and J gave up 2 bases, with 15 bases separating them. Germline assignment: CDR1 SGHTA and CDR2 FQGTGA. CDR3 amino acids: CASSEAPGVQETQYF. CDR3 in DNA: TGTGCCAGCAGCGAGGCCCCAGGGGTACAAGAGACCCAGTACTTC. Looking up the rest from reference TRBV7-3 and TRBJ2-5 gives the full variable domain: GAGVSQTPSNKVTEKGKYVELRCDPISGHTALYWYRQSLGQGPEFLIYFQGTGAADDSGLPNDRFFAVRPEGSVSTLKIQRTERGDSAVYLCASSEAPGVQETQYFGPGTRLLVL.

For this clonotype: This may be a read error, as it is one base from a much larger clone. V and J are TRBV9 and TRBJ2-6; D is undetermined. V dropped 4 bases and J dropped 2 bases, with 4 bases sitting between them. CDR3 length: 13 amino acids. Looked up from germline, CDR1 is SGDLS and CDR2 is YYNGEE. The CDR3 loop is CASSTPGANVLTF. The CDR3 DNA follows: TGTGCCAGCAGCACTCCTGGGGCCAACGTCCTGACTTTC.

The chain carries TRBV20-1 and TRBJ2-7; 11 nucleotides line up with TRBD2. This CDR3 contains 18 residues. Germline CDR1 is DFQATT and CDR2 is SNEGSKA (reference sequence). Germline trimming cut 6 bases from V and 0 bases from J; bases unmatched to any gene: 16. The CDR3 DNA sequence: TGCAGTGCCAAAGCCCCTAGCGGGGGGTCCTCAAGCTCCTACGAGCAGTACTTC. Translation: CSAKAPSGGSSSSYEQYF.

The chain recombines TRBV4-1 with TRBJ2-5; 10 bases align to TRBD2. The CDR3 consists of 16 residues. J was trimmed by 2 bases and V by 1 base; bases with no gene match: 4. The germline CDR1 and CDR2 sequences are MGHRA and YSYEKL. As DNA, the CDR3 is TGCGCCAGCAGCCAAGGCGATAGCGGGGGGCAAGAGACCCAGTACTTC. Protein: CASSQGDSGGQETQYF.

This clonotype was picked up a small number of times. The chain uses TRBV20-1 and TRBJ2-1, with 8 bases that match TRBD2. CDR3 length equals 12 residues. Unmatched junction bases numbered 9, after V lost 7 bases and J lost 10 bases. Germline CDR1 reads DFQATT; CDR2 reads SNEGSKA (reference sequence). The CDR3 nucleotides are TGCAGTGGGAGAGTCGCGGGGGGCGAGCAGTTCTTC. Protein product: CSGRVAGGEQFF.

This clonotype was seen a handful of times. V is TRBV29-1 and J is TRBJ1-2; D is unresolved. The CDR3 length is 13 residues. V lost 4 bases and J lost 4, with 13 bases in between. Germline CDR1 SQVTM, CDR2 ANQGSEA. This CDR3 reads CSVVEGDGYGYTF. DNA for the CDR3: TGCAGCGTTGTGGAGGGTGACGGCTATGGCTACACCTTC.

The table lists this clonotype with a count of one. This rearrangement joins TRBV25-1 to TRBJ1-1; D is undetermined. V shed 9 bases and J shed 2 bases, with 16 bases lying between them. Germline V CDR1 and CDR2: MGHDK, SYGVNS. This CDR3 spans 14 amino acids. CDR3 amino acids: CASKPDRQNTEAFF. CDR3 sequence (DNA): TGTGCCAGTAAGCCAGACCGCCAAAACACTGAAGCTTTCTTT. The full variable domain, rest sourced from reference TRBV25-1 and TRBJ1-1, is EADIYQTPRYLVIGTGKKITLECSQTMGHDKMYWYQQDPGMELHLIHYSYGVNSTEKGDLSSESTVSRIRTEHFPLTLESARPSHTSQYLCASKPDRQNTEAFFGQGTRLTVV.

This clonotype was recorded a few times. This chain joins TRBV7-6 and TRBJ1-1; D unresolved. V gave up 0 bases and J gave up 1 base, with 12 bases separating them. The germline V gene has CDR1 SGHVS and CDR2 FNYEAQ. The CDR3 consists of 16 residues. The CDR3 DNA reads TGTGCCAGCAGCTTAGCGGGAGGACTTTCGAACACTGAAGCTTTCTTT. As protein: CASSLAGGLSNTEAFF.

The chain links TRBV7-2 to TRBJ2-7; tentative D call: TRBD1 (6 bases). There are 14 residues in the CDR3. Germline V gene data show CDR1 as SGHTA and CDR2 as FQGNSA. The V and J ends lost 5 bases and 0 bases respectively, with 11 bases between them. The CDR3 DNA follows: TGTGCCAGCAGCACCCAGGGGAGCTCCTACGAGCAGTACTTC. Its translation is CASSTQGSSYEQYF. The whole variable domain, filled in from reference TRBV7-2 and TRBJ2-7, reads GAGVSQSPSNKVTEKGKDVELRCDPISGHTALYWYRQSLGQGLEFLIYFQGNSAPDKSGLPSDRFSAERTGGSVSTLTIQRTQQEDSAVYLCASSTQGSSYEQYFGPGTRLTVT.

This clonotype showed up just a few times. The chain recombines TRBV12-3 or TRBV12-4 with TRBJ2-1; 8 bases match TRBD2. The V gene end was trimmed by 1 base and the J gene end by 2 bases; junction bases not matched to a gene: 4. The CDR3 is made up of 16 amino acids. CDR3: CASSLGGLGAYNEQFF. CDR3 DNA sequence: TGTGCCAGCAGTTTAGGGGGACTAGGGGCCTACAATGAGCAGTTCTTC.

The chain is built from TRBV15 and TRBJ2-7; D not resolved. The CDR3 sequence is 13 residues long. Trimming cost V 5 bases and J 0 bases, with 8 bases left between them. Germline CDR1 and CDR2: LNHNV and YYDKDF (reference sequence). In DNA form, the CDR3 reads TGTGCCACCAGCTCCCGGATCTCCTACGAGCAGTACTTC. It yields the protein CATSSRISYEQYF.

This clonotype came up a few times. This rearrangement joins TRBV29-1 to TRBJ2-1, with 14 bases aligning to TRBD2. Per germline, CDR1 SQVTM and CDR2 ANQGSEA. CDR3 length: 14 amino acids. V was pared by 6 bases and J by 6 bases, with 4 bases of the junction left unmatched. The CDR3: CSVAGLAGANEQFF. In DNA, the CDR3 is TGCAGCGTCGCGGGACTAGCGGGAGCCAATGAGCAGTTCTTC.

This chain links TRBV6-5 with TRBJ1-2; D is unclear. Germline CDR1 and CDR2: MNHEY and SVGAGI. V was shortened by 7 bases and J by 3 bases, with 12 bases between the two germline ends. CDR3 size: 13 residues. This chain's CDR3 is CASTSQWDYGYTF. The CDR3 DNA sequence: TGTGCCAGCACGTCTCAGTGGGACTATGGCTACACCTTC.

This chain links TRBV12-3 or TRBV12-4 with TRBJ2-5, with D maybe TRBD2 (6 bases). The better agreement between TRBJ2-4 and the DNA end casts doubt on the J call. There are 13 residues in the CDR3. CDR3 DNA: TGTGCCAGCGCCTCTAGCGCCTTGGGCATTCAGTACTTC. Its translation is CASASSALGIQYF.

The gene calls are TRBV29-1 and TRBJ1-1, with D maybe TRBD1 (6 bases). CDR1 and CDR2 from the germline V gene are SQVTM and ANQGSEA. The CDR3 has 13 residues. The V and J ends lost 6 bases and 6 bases respectively, with 17 bases between them. The CDR3 region has the DNA TGCAGCGTGAGGGGGAGCGATGGCGCTGAAGCTTTCTTT. Encoded protein: CSVRGSDGAEAFF.

The sample holds a few counts of this clonotype. This chain joins TRBV5-5 and TRBJ2-1, with D possibly matching TRBD2 (6 bases). The CDR3 is 16 residues long. Trimming cost V 7 bases and J 7 bases, with 24 bases left between them. CDR1 and CDR2 from the germline V gene are SGHKS and YYEKEE (reference sequence). In DNA, the CDR3 is TGTGCCAGCGAGGACCCGGGACTCCAAGGTAAAAATGAGCAGTTCTTC. Its protein product is CASEDPGLQGKNEQFF.

This clonotype has more than one count but fewer than ten. The rearrangement uses TRBV4-2 and TRBJ2-5, with D perhaps matching TRBD2 (6 bases). V dropped 4 bases and J dropped 3 bases, with 15 bases sitting between them. This CDR3 comprises 15 residues. Germline CDR1 and CDR2: LGHNA and YNFKEQ. The CDR3 bases are TGTGCCAGCAGCCCCTTTGGCGGGATAGAAGAGACCCAGTACTTC. It codes for CASSPFGGIEETQYF.

This sequence joins TRBV25-1 and TRBJ2-2, with 11 bases matching TRBD2. Germline V gives CDR1 MGHDK, CDR2 SYGVNS. This CDR3 comprises 14 residues. V lost 9 bases and J lost 2; bases outside the gene matches: 2. The CDR3 reads CARRLAGNTGELFF. As DNA, the CDR3 is TGTGCCAGGCGACTAGCGGGAAACACCGGGGAGCTGTTTTTT.

This clonotype was observed a handful of times. This sequence joins TRBV20-1 and TRBJ2-1, with 8 bases identical to TRBD2. Germline values: CDR1 DFQATT, CDR2 SNEGSKA (reference sequence). CDR3 length: 14 residues. The V and J ends lost 6 bases and 7 bases, in that order; junction bases with no gene match: 11. The chain's CDR3 is CSAGVGGGSNEQFF. The CDR3 DNA reads as TGCAGTGCGGGGGTCGGGGGGGGCTCGAATGAGCAGTTCTTC.

The rearrangement uses TRBV9 and TRBJ2-7; D is ambiguous. There are 15 residues in the CDR3. Germline V CDR1 and CDR2: SGDLS, YYNGEE. V gave up 4 bases and J gave up 2 bases, with 16 bases separating them. The CDR3 bases are TGTGCCAGCAGCAAGCGAGGAGAGCTCCCCTACGAGCAGTACTTC. This translates into CASSKRGELPYEQYF.

This chain connects TRBV24-1 to TRBJ1-5; D remains ambiguous. Deletions cut 4 bases from V and 5 bases from J, with 8 bases between. This CDR3 region has 13 residues. CDR1 is KGHDR and CDR2 is SFDVKD in the germline V gene. The CDR3 DNA reads TGTGCCACCAGTGACAGAGTAGATCAGCCCCAGCATTTT. It translates to CATSDRVDQPQHF.